A single sample is the source of the 32 T cell receptor beta chains below, sequenced in a study of blood T cells in healthy people across ages (dated by TCRdb to about 2015). Library preparation used 5' RACE. Sequencing was carried out with an Illumina HiSeq 2500. A second PCR of roughly 7 to 11 cycles was performed with a sample-barcoded 5' primer and a J-beta primer mix. TCRdb trimmed the raw reads at Q25, called clones with MiXCR and kept productive beta chains. Rows are combined by CDR3 protein, so each entry shows the most common genes and DNA. The sample includes over 1,200,000 distinct CDR3 sequences, with 45% to 70% observed a single time. The leading ten clones occupy about 6.7% of the sample. The sample consisted of blood. The receptors here all came from a man aged 18 to 30 in good health.

This clonotype was observed a single time. The rearrangement uses TRBV4-2 and TRBJ2-1; D assignment may be TRBD1 or TRBD2 (5 bases each). The CDR3 runs to 14 residues. V was clipped by 4 bases and J by 10 bases, with 17 bases between them. Per the germline V gene, CDR1 is LGHNA and CDR2 is YNFKEQ. The CDR3 spells CASSPRMGVGEQFF. In nucleotides, the CDR3 is TGTGCCAGCAGCCCAAGAATGGGGGTCGGCGAGCAGTTCTTC.

This clonotype was seen a few times. J is TRBJ2-1 and V is TRBV12-3 or TRBV12-4; 7 bases fit TRBD1. CDR3 length: 15 residues. Losses at the gene ends were 6 bases for V and 3 bases for J; bases not matched to a gene: 8. The CDR3 here is CASSEDRDIYNEQFF. CDR3 nucleotide sequence: TGTGCCAGCAGCGAAGACAGGGATATCTACAATGAGCAGTTCTTC.

The chain carries TRBV4-2 and TRBJ2-3, with TRBD2 as a possible D gene (5 bases). This CDR3 contains 16 residues. Trimming shortened V by 4 bases and J by 2 bases, and 16 bases separated the two germline ends. Germline CDR1 LGHNA, CDR2 YNFKEQ. The CDR3 protein is CASSPVLVVLTDTQYF. CDR3 nucleotides: TGTGCCAGCAGCCCTGTACTAGTCGTCCTCACAGATACGCAGTATTTT.

The rearrangement uses TRBV10-3 and TRBJ2-1, with TRBD2 matching over 12 bases. CDR1 and CDR2 (germline): ENHRY, SYGVKD. The CDR3 consists of 15 residues. V was pared by 0 bases and J by 13 bases, with 7 bases of the junction left unmatched. The DNA for the CDR3 is TGTGCCATCAGTGAGTCGACTCTAGCGGGAGGGTCTCAGTTCTTC. Translating gives CAISESTLAGGSQFF.

The CDR3: CASSVAPGRGYEQYF. In DNA, the CDR3 is TGTGCCAGCAGCGTAGCACCGGGCAGGGGATACGAGCAGTACTTC. The rearrangement joins TRBV9 to TRBJ2-7, with a weak D call TRBD1 (6 bases). Trimming took off 0 bases at V and 4 bases at J, with 14 bases between the two ends. The CDR3 runs to 15 residues. Germline V gives CDR1 SGDLS, CDR2 YYNGEE.

This clonotype showed up just a few times. V gene TRBV4-2 combines with J gene TRBJ1-2, with D unclear. The V and J ends lost 0 bases and 4 bases respectively, with 12 bases between them. Germline V gene lookup returns CDR1 LGHNA and CDR2 YNFKEQ. The CDR3 is 15 amino acids. Here the CDR3 DNA reads TGTGCCAGCAGCCAAGAGGCAGGAGAGTCCTATGGCTACACCTTC. It codes for CASSQEAGESYGYTF.

This chain links TRBV12-3 or TRBV12-4 with TRBJ2-3, with a weak D call TRBD1 (6 bases). The length of the CDR3 is 16 residues. Trimming shortened V by 4 bases and J by 0 bases, and 14 bases separated the two germline ends. CDR3 residues: CASSSSGTPSTDTQYF. The CDR3 nucleotides read TGTGCCAGCAGTTCCTCCGGGACACCGAGCACAGATACGCAGTATTTT.

The CDR3 bases are TGTGCCAGCAGTCCTCCTAGGGTCTCCGGGGAGCTGTTTTTT. It translates to CASSPPRVSGELFF. The chain is built from TRBV2 and TRBJ2-2; no firm D call. The V gene's germline CDR1 is SNHLY and CDR2 FYNNEI. V lost 5 bases and J 6 bases, leaving 13 bases between the germline ends. The CDR3 totals 14 residues.

The rearrangement joins TRBV4-2 to TRBJ2-4; D remains unclear. The DNA end lines up better with TRBJ2-5; the J call may be wrong. Looked up from germline, CDR1 is LGHNA and CDR2 is YNFKEQ. The CDR3 runs 15 residues. The CDR3 spells CASSQDPPPSETQYF. CDR3 bases: TGTGCCAGCAGCCAAGATCCCCCGCCTTCAGAGACCCAGTACTTC.

The chain has TRBV24-1 and TRBJ2-1; 11 bases are shared with TRBD2. The trim removed 3 bases at V and 15 bases at J, leaving 12 bases unmatched. This CDR3 comprises 15 residues. Germline assignment: CDR1 KGHDR and CDR2 SFDVKD. The CDR3 DNA reads as TGTGCCACCAGTGATGGCCCGGGACTAGCGGCCCGACGGTTCTTC. The encoded protein is CATSDGPGLAARRFF.

This chain joins TRBV27 and TRBJ2-2; D not certain. CDR3 length: 13 residues. CDR1 MNHEY and CDR2 SMNVEV come from the germline V gene (reference sequence). The V end was cut by 2 bases, the J end by 13 bases, with 14 bases between. The CDR3, as DNA: TGTGCCAGCAGTTTAACCCCCCTGGGTGGGCTGTTTTTT. Protein sequence: CASSLTPLGGLFF.

The chain recombines TRBV6-2 or TRBV6-3 with TRBJ2-3, with 9 bases lining up with TRBD1. The CDR3 consists of 16 residues. After removal of 0 bases from V and 5 bases from J, the junction contained 6 bases not matched to a gene. Germline V gene data show CDR1 as MNHEY and CDR2 as SVGEGT. The DNA for the CDR3 is TGTGCCAGCAGTTACTCGGGACAGGGCCTGAAAGATACGCAGTATTTT. Its protein is CASSYSGQGLKDTQYF.

This rearrangement joins TRBV7-2 to TRBJ2-7; no clear D. In germline, CDR1 is SGHTA, CDR2 FQGNSA. This CDR3 region has 15 residues. Trimming took off 3 bases at V and 3 bases at J, with 15 bases between the two ends. The CDR3 sequence: CASSFNPGHLYEQYF. The CDR3 DNA follows: TGTGCCAGCAGCTTCAATCCCGGGCACCTCTACGAGCAGTACTTC.

The V call is TRBV7-2, the J call TRBJ2-7, with D possibly called TRBD1 or TRBD2 (6 bases each). Germline CDR1 and CDR2: SGHTA and FQGNSA. This CDR3 spans 15 amino acids. V was clipped by 1 base and J by 2 bases, with 12 bases between them. The CDR3 nucleotides read TGTGCCAGCAGCTTAGAGGCTCGGGGGCCCTACGAGCAGTACTTC. The encoded protein is CASSLEARGPYEQYF.

The V gene is TRBV6-2 or TRBV6-3, the J gene TRBJ2-7; D is perhaps TRBD1 (6 bases). V lost 5 bases and J 3 bases, leaving 11 bases between the germline ends. The CDR3 extends over 13 amino acids. CDR1 is MNHEY, CDR2 SVGEGT, per germline. CDR3 in DNA: TGTGCCAGCAGTGCCACAGGGATCTACGAGCAGTACTTC. Translation gives CASSATGIYEQYF.

About this clonotype itself: Germline and junction disagree at one end, which may indicate a read error. The chain employs TRBV14 and TRBJ2-3; D not resolved. Germline V gives CDR1 SGHDN, CDR2 FVKESK. The CDR3 totals 14 residues. CDR3 loop: CASSHVSPTDTQYF. Here the CDR3 DNA reads TGCGCCAGCAGCCATGTGTCTCCCACAGATACGCAGTATTTT. Full variable domain (rest looked up from reference TRBV14 and TRBJ2-3): EAGVTQFPSHSVIEKGQTVTLRCDPISGHDNLYWYRRVMGKEIKFLLHFVKESKQDESGMPNNRFLAERTGGTYSTLKVQPAELEDSGVYFCASSHVSPTDTQYFGPGTRLTVL.

This clonotype was recorded a few times. V gene TRBV12-3 or TRBV12-4 combines with J gene TRBJ1-6; tentative D call: TRBD1 (5 bases). The CDR3 is made up of 16 amino acids. V was shortened by 6 bases and J by 6 bases, with 18 bases between the two germline ends. The CDR3: CASSRDRSRTNSPLHF. Written as DNA, the CDR3 is TGTGCCAGCAGCCGGGACCGAAGCCGGACTAATTCACCCCTCCACTTT.

The V call is TRBV29-1, the J call TRBJ2-7; D ambiguous. The germline CDR1 and CDR2 sequences are SQVTM and ANQGSEA. The CDR3 spans 11 residues. The ends were cut back, 7 bases at V and 5 bases at J, with 12 bases in the middle. Here the CDR3 DNA reads TGCAGCGCCCTTATAGGTAACGAGCAGTACTTC. Translating gives CSALIGNEQYF.

The chain recombines TRBV7-8 with TRBJ2-1, with D possibly being TRBD1 (6 bases). The assigned J gene may be wrong: the sequence end matches TRBJ2-7 better. Germline values: CDR1 SGHVS, CDR2 FQNEAQ. The CDR3 is 15 amino acids. The CDR3 reads CASSLGPQGNYEQYF. The CDR3 DNA reads as TGTGCCAGCAGCCTCGGCCCTCAGGGGAATTACGAGCAGTACTTC.

This chain uses TRBV6-1 with TRBJ2-2, with a possible D match to TRBD1 (5 bases). CDR3 size: 15 residues. Germline V gene lookup returns CDR1 MNHNS and CDR2 SASEGT. V was pared by 6 bases and J by 1 base, with 12 bases between. The CDR3 spells CASSEQVGNTGELFF. For the CDR3, the DNA is TGTGCCAGCAGCGAACAGGTTGGGAACACCGGGGAGCTGTTTTTT.

There are a few counts of this clonotype. The chain couples TRBV4-1 to TRBJ2-5; 7 positions agree with TRBD2. V shed 4 bases, J shed 5 bases, and the junction held 10 bases outside the gene matches. This CDR3 contains 15 residues. Germline V gene data show CDR1 as MGHRA and CDR2 as YSYEKL. This CDR3 reads CASSPLTRGDETQYF. CDR3 in DNA: TGCGCCAGCAGCCCATTAACCCGGGGGGATGAGACCCAGTACTTC.

This clonotype was counted between two and nine times. The chain combines TRBV9 with TRBJ1-2; 8 bases agree with TRBD1. The germline gives CDR1 SGDLS, CDR2 YYNGEE. This CDR3 is built from 14 residues. The V gene end was trimmed by 3 bases and the J gene end by 3 bases; junction bases not matched to a gene: 4. This CDR3 reads CASSAYRGDYGYTF. The CDR3 region has the DNA TGTGCCAGCAGCGCCTACAGGGGGGACTATGGCTACACCTTC.

This clonotype was counted a few times. Just one base apart from a much larger clone, this may be a read error. The V and J genes are TRBV4-1 and TRBJ2-5, with a possible D match to TRBD2 (6 bases). CDR3 length equals 14 residues. Trimming shortened V by 1 base and J by 11 bases, and 17 bases separated the two germline ends. CDR1 and CDR2 from the germline V gene are MGHRA and YSYEKL. Written as DNA, the CDR3 is TGCGCCAGCAGCCAAGTGGGGACTTACAATGAGCAGTACTTC. Protein sequence: CASSQVGTYNEQYF.

The gene calls are TRBV20-1 and TRBJ2-1; D remains unclear. This CDR3 spans 12 amino acids. V gave up 3 bases and J gave up 5 bases, with 8 bases separating them. Germline lookup yields CDR1 DFQATT and CDR2 SNEGSKA (reference sequence). CDR3 coding DNA: TGCAGTGCTAGGATGTGGGACAATGAGCAGTTCTTC. Translation: CSARMWDNEQFF.

This clonotype has only a few counts. The chain links TRBV20-1 to TRBJ2-2; D is ambiguous. Germline V lookup: CDR1 DFQATT, CDR2 SNEGSKA (reference sequence). Trimming removed 4 bases from V and 1 base from J, with 16 bases in between. The CDR3 totals 16 residues. CDR3 nucleotides: TGCAGTGCTAATGAGAGGAGAACAGAGAACACCGGGGAGCTGTTTTTT. It codes for CSANERRTENTGELFF.

The J gene is TRBJ2-3, the V gene TRBV7-2, with 8 bases aligning to TRBD2. The germline gives CDR1 SGHTA, CDR2 FQGNSA. The junction had 10 bases not matched to a gene; V was cut back by 3 bases and J by 5 bases. The CDR3 has 16 amino acids. DNA of the CDR3: TGTGCCAGCAGCTTCTCGGGCGCGGGGGGAATAGATACGCAGTATTTT. It yields the protein CASSFSGAGGIDTQYF.

A few counts support this clonotype. The V call is TRBV29-1, the J call TRBJ2-1; 11 nucleotides agree with TRBD2. Germline values: CDR1 SQVTM, CDR2 ANQGSEA. The V and J ends lost 5 bases and 6 bases, in that order; junction bases with no gene match: 12. The CDR3 covers 16 residues. The CDR3 nucleotides are TGCAGCGTTATAGGGGTGACTAGCGGGATCGGCAATGAGCAGTTCTTC. Its protein is CSVIGVTSGIGNEQFF.

The gene calls are TRBV4-3 and TRBJ2-7, with D possibly matching TRBD2 (5 bases). The CDR3 has 13 amino acids. The germline V gene has CDR1 LGHNA and CDR2 YSLEER. The V end lost 0 bases, the J end lost 6 bases, and 9 bases lay between the germline ends. The CDR3 DNA is TGCGCCAGCAGCCAAGAGGCAGGAGGCGAGCAGTACTTC. Its translation: CASSQEAGGEQYF.

This chain joins TRBV4-1 and TRBJ1-1; no clear D gene. Germline V lookup: CDR1 MGHRA, CDR2 YSYEKL. The CDR3 has 13 amino acids. The germline V and J ends were trimmed by 1 base and 6 bases, with 9 bases remaining between them. DNA for the CDR3: TGCGCCAGCAGCCAAGGCTCGGCCCCTGAAGCTTTCTTT. Its translation: CASSQGSAPEAFF.

Here the CDR3 reads CASSFEGGEQFF. CDR3 coding DNA: TGTGCCAGCAGTTTTGAAGGTGGTGAGCAGTTCTTC. V gene TRBV7-8 combines with J gene TRBJ2-1; D not resolved. V lost 6 bases and J lost 9, with 12 bases in between. Germline V CDR1 and CDR2: SGHVS, FQNEAQ. This CDR3 region has 12 residues. The variable domain in full, with the rest retrieved from reference TRBV7-8 and TRBJ2-1, is GAGVSQSPRYKVAKRGQDVALRCDPISGHVSLFWYQQALGQGPEFLTYFQNEAQLDKSGLPSDRFFAERPEGSVSTLKIQRTQQEDSAVYLCASSFEGGEQFFGPGTRLTVL.

V is TRBV6-6 and J is TRBJ2-1; D gene unclear. V was clipped by 2 bases and J by 9 bases, with 8 bases between them. CDR1 and CDR2 (germline): MNHNY, SVGAGI (reference sequence). The CDR3 contains 12 residues. CDR3: CASSYARSEQFF. The DNA for the CDR3 is TGTGCCAGCAGTTACGCACGCAGTGAGCAGTTCTTC.

This clonotype was observed a few times. This chain joins TRBV4-3 and TRBJ1-2; D gene ambiguous. V dropped 0 bases and J dropped 6 bases, with 14 bases sitting between them. The CDR3 sequence is 15 residues long. CDR1 LGHNA and CDR2 YSLEER come from the germline V gene. The CDR3 reads CASSQDYQAVDGYTF. The CDR3 coding sequence is TGCGCCAGCAGCCAAGACTATCAGGCTGTGGATGGCTACACCTTC.